Detailed here is one T cell receptor beta chain. Its antigen remains unidentified. The CDR3 runs 14 residues. Germline V CDR1 and CDR2: MNHEY, SMNVEV (reference sequence). V dropped 5 bases and J dropped 4 bases, with 14 bases sitting between them. The sample belongs to a study of identical twins. Study outcomes and limitations: Beta out-of-frame twin sharing showed a weaker excess.

TCRdb reprocessed the 5' RACE reads with MiXCR, giving one entry per CDR3 protein. Among 550,000 to 700,000 distinct CDR3 sequences listed, around 20% were seen once. These records were also assigned to another study, of T cells expressing NK-cell markers. In that study: HCMV seropositivity marked seven of the eight sequenced donors; one was seronegative. With an anti-gamma-delta TCR antibody, sorting in several experiments was kept to alpha-beta TCR T cells. The CD3+CD56-NKG2C+ fraction of several donors was also led by these clonotypes.

The TCR was taken from a woman aged 18 to 35 in good health. The rearrangement joins TRBV27 to TRBJ2-5, with D tentatively TRBD1 (6 bases). The sequenced sample consisted of PBMCs. This chain's CDR3 is CASSPDRRRETQYF. DNA of the CDR3: TGTGCCAGCAGTCCAGACAGGAGGCGAGAGACCCAGTACTTC.